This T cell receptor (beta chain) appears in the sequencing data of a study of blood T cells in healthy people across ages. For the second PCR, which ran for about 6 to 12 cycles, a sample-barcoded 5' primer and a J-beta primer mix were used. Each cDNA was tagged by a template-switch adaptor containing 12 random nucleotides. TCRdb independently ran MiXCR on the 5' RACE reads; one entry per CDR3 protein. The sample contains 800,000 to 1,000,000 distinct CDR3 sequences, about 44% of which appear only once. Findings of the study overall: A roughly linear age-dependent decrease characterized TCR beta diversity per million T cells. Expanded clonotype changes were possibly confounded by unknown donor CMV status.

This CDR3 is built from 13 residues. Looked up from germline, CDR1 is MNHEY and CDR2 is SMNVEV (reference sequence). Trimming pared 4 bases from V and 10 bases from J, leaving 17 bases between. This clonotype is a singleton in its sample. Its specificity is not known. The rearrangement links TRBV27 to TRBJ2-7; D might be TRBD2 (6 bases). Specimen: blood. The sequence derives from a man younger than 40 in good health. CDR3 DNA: TGTGCCAGCAGTTGGGACTTTATGGGAACCCAGTACTTC. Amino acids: CASSWDFMGTQYF.